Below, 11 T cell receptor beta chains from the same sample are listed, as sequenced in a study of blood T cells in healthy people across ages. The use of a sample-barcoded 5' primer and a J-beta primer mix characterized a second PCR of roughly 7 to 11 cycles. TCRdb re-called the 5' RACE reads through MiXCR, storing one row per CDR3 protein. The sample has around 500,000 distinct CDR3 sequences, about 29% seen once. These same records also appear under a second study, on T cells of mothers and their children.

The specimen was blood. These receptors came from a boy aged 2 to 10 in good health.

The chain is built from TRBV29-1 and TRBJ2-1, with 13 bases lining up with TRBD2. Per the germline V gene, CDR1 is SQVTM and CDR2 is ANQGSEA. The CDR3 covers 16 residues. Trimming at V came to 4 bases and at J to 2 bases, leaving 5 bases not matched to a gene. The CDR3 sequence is CSVGGLAGIPYNEQFF. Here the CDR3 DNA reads TGCAGCGTTGGGGGACTAGCGGGAATACCCTACAATGAGCAGTTCTTC.

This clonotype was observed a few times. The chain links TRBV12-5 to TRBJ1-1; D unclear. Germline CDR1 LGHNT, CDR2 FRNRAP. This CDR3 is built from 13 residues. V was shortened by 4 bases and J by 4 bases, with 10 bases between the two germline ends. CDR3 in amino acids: CASGSVISTEAFF. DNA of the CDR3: TGTGCTAGTGGTTCAGTTATCAGCACTGAAGCTTTCTTT.

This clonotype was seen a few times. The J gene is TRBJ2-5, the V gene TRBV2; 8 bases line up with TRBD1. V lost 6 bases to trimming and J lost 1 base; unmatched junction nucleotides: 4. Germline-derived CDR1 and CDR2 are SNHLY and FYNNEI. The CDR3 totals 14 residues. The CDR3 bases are TGTGCCAGCAGGGGGGGACAGGCCCAAGAGACCCAGTACTTC. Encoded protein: CASRGGQAQETQYF.

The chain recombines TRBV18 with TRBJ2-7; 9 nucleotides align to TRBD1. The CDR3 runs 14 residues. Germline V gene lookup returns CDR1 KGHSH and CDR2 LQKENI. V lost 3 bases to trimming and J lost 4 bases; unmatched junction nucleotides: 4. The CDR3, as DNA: TGTGCCAGCTCACCTGAGGACAGGGGTTACGAGCAGTACTTC. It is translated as CASSPEDRGYEQYF.

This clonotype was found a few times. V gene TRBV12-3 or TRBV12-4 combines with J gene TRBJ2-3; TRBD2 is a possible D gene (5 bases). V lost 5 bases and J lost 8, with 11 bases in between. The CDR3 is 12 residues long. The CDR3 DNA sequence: TGTGCCAGCAGTCTTACTAGTTTTACGCAGTATTTT. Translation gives CASSLTSFTQYF.

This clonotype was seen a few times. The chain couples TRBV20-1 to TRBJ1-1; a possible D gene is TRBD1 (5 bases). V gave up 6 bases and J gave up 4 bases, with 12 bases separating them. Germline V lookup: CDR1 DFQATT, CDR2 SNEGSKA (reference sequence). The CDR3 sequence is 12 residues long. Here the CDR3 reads CSAIPGSTEAFF. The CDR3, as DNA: TGCAGTGCGATCCCAGGGTCCACTGAAGCTTTCTTT.

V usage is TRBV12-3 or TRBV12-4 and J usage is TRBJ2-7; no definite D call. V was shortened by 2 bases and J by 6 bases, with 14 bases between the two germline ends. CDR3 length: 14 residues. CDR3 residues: CASSLTLSTCEQYF. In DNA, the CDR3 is TGTGCCAGCAGTTTAACTCTGTCTACCTGCGAGCAGTACTTC.

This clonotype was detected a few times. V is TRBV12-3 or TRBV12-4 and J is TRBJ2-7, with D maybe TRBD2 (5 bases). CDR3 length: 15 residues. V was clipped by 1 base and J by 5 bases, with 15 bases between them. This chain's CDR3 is CASSLEASGPDEQYF. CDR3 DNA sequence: TGTGCCAGCAGTTTAGAGGCCAGCGGTCCAGACGAGCAGTACTTC.

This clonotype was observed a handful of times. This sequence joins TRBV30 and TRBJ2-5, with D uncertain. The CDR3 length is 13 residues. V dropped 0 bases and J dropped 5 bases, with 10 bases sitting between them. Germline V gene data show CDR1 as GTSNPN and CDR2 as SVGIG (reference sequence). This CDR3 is CAWSVADWETQYF. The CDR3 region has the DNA TGTGCCTGGAGTGTTGCGGATTGGGAGACCCAGTACTTC.

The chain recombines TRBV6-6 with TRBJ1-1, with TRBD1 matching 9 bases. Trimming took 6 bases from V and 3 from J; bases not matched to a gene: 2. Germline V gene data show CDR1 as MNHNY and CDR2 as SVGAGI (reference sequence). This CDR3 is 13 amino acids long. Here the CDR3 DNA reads TGTGCCAGCAGGGGGACAGGGTACACTGAAGCTTTCTTT. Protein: CASRGTGYTEAFF.

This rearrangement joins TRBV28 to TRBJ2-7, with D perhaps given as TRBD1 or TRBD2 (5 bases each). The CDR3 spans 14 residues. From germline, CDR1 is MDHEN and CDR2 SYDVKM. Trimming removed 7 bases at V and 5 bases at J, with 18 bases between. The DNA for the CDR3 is TGTGCCAGCAACCCCTCTGGGGGTCACGACGAGCAGTACTTC. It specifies CASNPSGGHDEQYF.